One and the same sample provided the 23 T cell receptor beta chains below, sequenced in a study of blood T cells in healthy people across ages. Then a second PCR, running roughly 7 to 11 cycles, was carried out with a sample-barcoded 5' primer and a J-beta primer mix. TCRdb processed the 5' RACE reads anew with MiXCR; each CDR3 protein has one entry. The table has about 680,000 distinct CDR3 sequences, more than 40% seen once; the top ten hold roughly 34%. Source material: blood. Source of these receptors: a woman aged 55 to 70 in good health.

There are many counts of this clonotype. The CDR3 protein is CASSYSGGNEQYF. Written as DNA, the CDR3 is TGCGCCAGCAGCTACTCCGGGGGGAACGAGCAGTACTTC. The J gene is TRBJ2-7, the V gene TRBV5-1; 7 bases align to TRBD2. The CDR3 is 13 residues long. Looked up from germline, CDR1 is SGHRS and CDR2 is YFSETQ. V lost 3 bases to trimming and J lost 5 bases; unmatched junction nucleotides: 5.

V and J are TRBV27 and TRBJ1-1, with 11 bases identical to TRBD1. Germline values: CDR1 MNHEY, CDR2 SMNVEV (reference sequence). The CDR3 has 15 residues. The ends lost 6 bases at V and 3 bases at J; junction bases unmatched: 6. The CDR3 DNA reads TGTGCCAGCAGCCCCGGGACAGGGGGTTACACTGAAGCTTTCTTT. It yields the protein CASSPGTGGYTEAFF.

Points on this clonotype: A read error may account for a junction end that differs from germline. The chain recombines TRBV27 with TRBJ2-2; 10 positions agree with TRBD1. This CDR3 comprises 14 residues. Looked up from germline, CDR1 is MNHEY and CDR2 is SMNVEV (reference sequence). The CDR3 region is CASMGQGLTGELFF. For the CDR3, the DNA is TGTGCTAGCATGGGACAGGGGCTCACCGGGGAGCTGTTTTTT.

The chain recombines TRBV7-9 with TRBJ2-3; the D gene could be TRBD1 or TRBD2 (6 bases each). The V end was cut by 7 bases, the J end by 6 bases, with 23 bases between. Germline values: CDR1 SEHNR, CDR2 FQNEAQ (reference sequence). There are 16 residues in the CDR3. CDR3 DNA: TGTGCCAGCAACTTGCCTGGAGGGGGAGGATTGGATACGCAGTATTTT. Protein sequence: CASNLPGGGGLDTQYF.

V usage is TRBV25-1 and J usage is TRBJ1-1, with TRBD1 matching over 7 bases. Germline-derived CDR1 and CDR2 are MGHDK and SYGVNS. Trimming at V came to 9 bases and at J to 4 bases, leaving 5 bases not matched to a gene. The CDR3 spans 12 residues. The CDR3 nucleotides read TGTGCCAGTAGAACAGGGGTCACTGAAGCTTTCTTT. Residues: CASRTGVTEAFF.

The rearrangement uses TRBV7-9 and TRBJ2-2; no definite D call. Trimming took 1 base from V and 4 from J, leaving 7 bases between them. Germline-derived CDR1 and CDR2 are SEHNR and FQNEAQ (reference sequence). The CDR3 runs to 14 residues. CDR3 nucleotides: TGTGCCAGCAGCTTAGATCTGGTCACCGGGGAGCTGTTTTTT. This gives the protein CASSLDLVTGELFF.

The chain is built from TRBV7-2 and TRBJ2-7; 7 nucleotides match TRBD2. The V gene's germline CDR1 is SGHTA and CDR2 FQGNSA. The CDR3 totals 12 residues. Trimming cost V 3 bases and J 7 bases; bases outside gene matches: 3. DNA for the CDR3: TGTGCCAGCAGCTTGACTAGCAATGAGCAGTACTTC. As protein: CASSLTSNEQYF. Looking up the rest from reference TRBV7-2 and TRBJ2-7 gives the full variable domain: GAGVSQSPSNKVTEKGKDVELRCDPISGHTALYWYRQSLGQGLEFLIYFQGNSAPDKSGLPSDRFSAERTGGSVSTLTIQRTQQEDSAVYLCASSLTSNEQYFGPGTRLTVT.

This clonotype has just a few counts. V is TRBV29-1 and J is TRBJ1-5; possibly TRBD1 for D (5 bases). The germline V and J ends were trimmed by 6 bases and 4 bases, with 10 bases remaining between them. Germline CDR1 and CDR2: SQVTM and ANQGSEA. The CDR3 covers 12 residues. CDR3 nucleotides: TGCAGCGTCGGGGACGGGAATCAGCCCCAGCATTTT. It translates to CSVGDGNQPQHF.

V and J are TRBV5-1 and TRBJ2-3; D tentatively reads TRBD1 or TRBD2 (5 bases each). CDR3 length: 15 amino acids. Germline CDR1 reads SGHRS; CDR2 reads YFSETQ. Between the trimmed V and J ends, which lost 2 bases and 0 bases, there was a span of 10 bases. CDR3 loop: CASSFNGASTDTQYF. In nucleotides, the CDR3 is TGCGCCAGCAGCTTTAACGGGGCTAGCACAGATACGCAGTATTTT. The whole variable domain, filled in from reference TRBV5-1 and TRBJ2-3, reads KAGVTQTPRYLIKTRGQQVTLSCSPISGHRSVSWYQQTPGQGLQFLFEYFSETQRNKGNFPGRFSGRQFSNSRSEMNVSTLELGDSALYLCASSFNGASTDTQYFGPGTRLTVL.

This chain connects TRBV20-1 to TRBJ2-5; 7 bases map to TRBD2. V shed 5 bases, J shed 5 bases, and the junction held 11 bases outside the gene matches. This CDR3 spans 14 amino acids. Germline CDR1 DFQATT, CDR2 SNEGSKA (reference sequence). CDR3 loop: CSAPRAEAGETQYF. DNA for the CDR3: TGCAGTGCTCCTCGCGCCGAAGCGGGGGAGACCCAGTACTTC.

The CDR3 DNA reads as TGTGCCAGCAGTTTAGCCGTGACTAGGGGTTACAATGAGCAGTTCTTC. It yields the protein CASSLAVTRGYNEQFF. The rearrangement uses TRBV12-3 or TRBV12-4 and TRBJ2-1, with a weak D call TRBD2 (6 bases). The CDR3 runs 16 residues. Trimming left V 0 bases short and J 4 bases short, with 13 bases between.

The table lists this clonotype with many counts. This rearrangement joins TRBV29-1 to TRBJ2-7; a possible D gene is TRBD1 (6 bases). The CDR3 length is 12 residues. Germline loops: CDR1 SQVTM, CDR2 ANQGSEA. Trimming pared 4 bases from V and 7 bases from J, leaving 14 bases between. The CDR3 nucleotides are TGCAGCGTTGCAGGGGCCCGGGGAGAGCAGTACTTC. Encoded protein: CSVAGARGEQYF.

The gene calls are TRBV27 and TRBJ1-2; weak D call: TRBD1 (6 bases). With 6 bases removed from V and 8 bases from J, the gap between germline ends came to 25 bases. This CDR3 is 16 amino acids long. Germline CDR1 reads MNHEY; CDR2 reads SMNVEV (reference sequence). Here the CDR3 reads CASRAQGRPSPSGYTF. The CDR3 DNA is TGTGCCAGCAGGGCACAGGGAAGGCCGTCGCCGAGCGGCTACACCTTC.

J is TRBJ2-1 and V is TRBV4-1; 13 nucleotides align to TRBD2. Trimming removed 0 bases from V and 8 bases from J; junction bases left unmatched: 4. The CDR3 sequence is 16 residues long. Germline CDR1 MGHRA, CDR2 YSYEKL. CDR3 bases: TGCGCCAGCAGCCAAGAACGACTAGCGGGAGGCTATGAGCAGTTCTTC. Its translation: CASSQERLAGGYEQFF.

The chain combines TRBV6-5 with TRBJ1-1; 10 bases align to TRBD1. The CDR3 is 16 residues long. Germline values: CDR1 MNHEY, CDR2 SVGAGI. The V gene end was trimmed by 6 bases and the J gene end by 1 base; junction bases not matched to a gene: 8. The CDR3 DNA sequence: TGTGCCAGCAGGCGACAGGGGGCCGGGTCGAACACTGAAGCTTTCTTT. This sequence encodes CASRRQGAGSNTEAFF.

This chain joins TRBV20-1 and TRBJ2-1, with 12 bases matching TRBD2. The junction had 8 bases not matched to a gene; V was cut back by 7 bases and J by 1 base. Per the germline V gene, CDR1 is DFQATT and CDR2 is SNEGSKA (reference sequence). The CDR3 is 16 amino acids. The CDR3 protein is CSVRVLAGGSYNEQFF. CDR3 in DNA: TGCAGTGTTAGGGTACTAGCGGGAGGTTCCTACAATGAGCAGTTCTTC.

This clonotype was counted only a few times. This sequence joins TRBV6-2 or TRBV6-3 and TRBJ2-7; the match to TRBD1 covers 10 bases. Trimming removed 7 bases from V and 0 bases from J; junction bases left unmatched: 3. CDR1 and CDR2 from the germline V gene are MNHEY and SVGEGT. The CDR3 runs to 14 residues. The CDR3 here is CASTGTGASYEQYF. In DNA form, the CDR3 reads TGTGCCAGCACGGGGACAGGGGCCTCCTACGAGCAGTACTTC.

The rearrangement links TRBV28 to TRBJ1-2, with D possibly TRBD1 on 6 matching bases. The CDR3 loop spans 14 amino acids. V lost 5 bases, J lost 4 bases, and 14 bases lay in between. Per the germline V gene, CDR1 is MDHEN and CDR2 is SYDVKM. This CDR3 is CASSGGRKGYGYTF. The CDR3 region has the DNA TGTGCCAGCAGTGGGGGGCGGAAAGGCTATGGCTACACCTTC.

V is TRBV11-3 and J is TRBJ2-1, with D perhaps TRBD1 (6 bases). The length of the CDR3 is 15 residues. V was pared by 1 base and J by 2 bases, with 9 bases between. CDR1 SGHNT and CDR2 YENEEA come from the germline V gene. CDR3 coding DNA: TGTGCCAGCAGCTTAGGCAGGGGCGCCTACAATGAGCAGTTCTTC. This codes for CASSLGRGAYNEQFF. Full variable domain (outside the CDR3, taken from reference TRBV11-3 and TRBJ2-1): EAGVVQSPRYKIIEKKQPVAFWCNPISGHNTLYWYLQNLGQGPELLIRYENEEAVDDSQLPKDRFSAERLKGVDSTLKIQPAELGDSAVYLCASSLGRGAYNEQFFGPGTRLTVL.

In this sample, this clonotype turned up a few times. The rearrangement links TRBV21-1 to TRBJ2-6; the D call of TRBD1 is as the table states it, not checked on the DNA. TRBV21-1 is a known pseudogene. This CDR3 has 18 residues. The CDR3 DNA follows: TGTGCCAGCAGCCCCCGAGGAAAAGGGGAAGACGGGGCCAACGTCCTGACTTTC. The encoded protein is CASSPRGKGEDGANVLTF.

This clonotype was observed a few times. The CDR3 sequence is CASSLVMETQYF. The CDR3, as DNA: TGTGCCAGCAGCTTAGTGATGGAGACCCAGTACTTC. The chain joins TRBV7-9 to TRBJ2-5; D is uncertain. CDR3 size: 12 residues. Trimming cost V 1 base and J 5 bases, with 5 bases left between them. The germline gives CDR1 SEHNR, CDR2 FQNEAQ (reference sequence). The whole variable domain, remainder taken from reference TRBV7-9 and TRBJ2-5, is DTGVSQNPRHKITKRGQNVTFRCDPISEHNRLYWYRQTLGQGPEFLTYFQNEAQLEKSRLLSDRFSAERPKGSFSTLEIQRTEQGDSAMYLCASSLVMETQYFGPGTRLLVL.

In its sample, this clonotype was seen a few times. CDR3 residues: CASSPGLAGYNEQYF. CDR3 bases: TGTGCCAGCAGCCCAGGACTAGCGGGGTACAATGAGCAGTACTTC. The chain recombines TRBV3-1 with TRBJ2-7; 12 bases match TRBD2. Per germline, CDR1 LGHDT and CDR2 YNNKEL (reference sequence). Trimming took 4 bases from V and 7 from J; bases not matched to a gene: 8. The CDR3 loop spans 15 amino acids.

This clonotype was seen once. The J gene is TRBJ2-5, the V gene TRBV18; D possibly corresponds to TRBD2 (6 bases). The DNA end favors TRBJ2-7, so the J call may be wrong. Germline V gives CDR1 KGHSH, CDR2 LQKENI. The CDR3 runs 14 residues. The CDR3 DNA sequence: TGTGCCAGCTCACCGGCGGGAAGCCCCTACGAGCAGTACTTC. Translating it yields CASSPAGSPYEQYF.